This T cell receptor beta chain is from a study of cytomegalovirus exposure and HLA in healthy donors. The wider study: Earlier, about 179 million T cells were analyzed, and some 120 million unique TCR beta sequences were found among them.

This clone was counted between two and nine times. Antigen unknown. The PCR contained 60 Vbeta and 13 Jbeta primers. Profiled with immunoSEQ multiplex PCR; TCRdb holds only in-frame clones, not every one. Counted here are 220,000 or so clones, roughly 75% occurring once; the ten biggest clones make up 1.8%. With V trimmed by 1 base and J by 4 bases, 10 bases remained unmatched. Germline CDR1 is MNHNS and CDR2 is SASEGT. The CDR3 is 17 amino acids. Findings of the study overall: TCR beta V- and J-gene trimming was later associated with a missense DCLRE1C variant. Testing in vitro showed a few CMV-associated chains specific for CMV antigens. Among donors in an Asian-associated ancestry cluster, a later analysis reportedly found fewer N-insertions than the roughly 610-donor mean.

The rearrangement joins TRBV6-1 to TRBJ2-7; 10 bases fit TRBD2. The sequenced sample consisted of PBMCs. This sequence was found in a woman in her twenties or thirties in good health and CMV-seronegative. CDR3 sequence: CASSEGPGSGRSYEQYF. In DNA, the CDR3 is TGTGCCAGCAGTGAAGGGCCTGGTAGCGGGAGGTCGTACGAGCAGTACTTC.